One sample yielded the 14 T cell receptor beta chains listed below, sequenced in a study of T cell repertoires in cytomegalovirus infection. TCRdb reprocessed the reads with MiXCR, giving one entry per CDR3 protein. The data contain 650,000 to 900,000 distinct CDR3 sequences, approximately 32% of them singletons. Their cognate antigens are unknown. The material was cultured CD8+ T cells from PBMCs, obtained from culture after CMV antigen stimulation. The receptors were gathered from a human donor in good health (CMV status not recorded). Some clones in this sample may be carry-over from other donors' samples.

The V gene is TRBV28, the J gene TRBJ1-5; unclear D gene. CDR1 is MDHEN and CDR2 is SYDVKM in the germline V gene. CDR3 length: 14 residues. V lost 4 bases, J lost 5 bases, and 12 bases lay in between. The CDR3 here is CASSSVGQDQPQHF. In DNA, the CDR3 is TGTGCCAGCAGTTCAGTAGGTCAGGATCAGCCCCAGCATTTT.

The chain links TRBV6-6 to TRBJ2-4, with D unclear. Germline CDR1 MNHNY, CDR2 SVGAGI (reference sequence). The CDR3 is made up of 14 amino acids. With 0 bases removed from V and 4 bases from J, the gap between germline ends came to 7 bases. CDR3 sequence reads: CASSYSSGKNIQYF. The CDR3 nucleotides are TGTGCCAGCAGTTACTCCTCCGGTAAAAACATTCAGTACTTC.

This clonotype came up many times. The chain links TRBV7-9 to TRBJ2-2; 8 nucleotides align to TRBD1. The germline V gene encodes CDR1 SEHNR and CDR2 FQNEAQ (reference sequence). The V gene end was trimmed by 8 bases and the J gene end by 6 bases; junction bases not matched to a gene: 8. The CDR3 is 14 residues long. CDR3 residues: CASAGQGGSGELFF. The CDR3 region has the DNA TGTGCCAGCGCTGGACAGGGTGGATCCGGGGAGCTGTTTTTT.

The chain is built from TRBV7-4 and TRBJ1-2; a weak D match, TRBD1 (5 bases). The CDR3 consists of 15 residues. The germline V gene encodes CDR1 SGHVT and CDR2 SQSDAQ. V gave up 1 base and J gave up 4 bases, with 13 bases separating them. The CDR3 DNA reads as TGTGCCAGCAGCTTAGAGGAGGGACGAATCTATGGCTACACCTTC. Amino acids: CASSLEEGRIYGYTF.

This clonotype has only a few counts. The chain couples TRBV4-3 to TRBJ1-6; no clear D gene. This CDR3 spans 16 amino acids. Trimming left V 0 bases short and J 2 bases short, with 8 bases between. Germline CDR1 and CDR2: LGHNA and YSLEER. CDR3 in amino acids: CASSQEGGAYNSPLHF. The CDR3, as DNA: TGCGCCAGCAGCCAAGAAGGCGGAGCCTATAATTCACCCCTCCACTTT.

This rearrangement joins TRBV6-1 to TRBJ2-3; 8 bases agree with TRBD2. The ends lost 6 bases at V and 3 bases at J; junction bases unmatched: 20. Germline CDR1 MNHNS, CDR2 SASEGT. This CDR3 has 19 amino acids. The CDR3 DNA follows: TGTGCCAGCAGATTTCTTAGCGGGGTAAGCCGCAGGGATACAGATACGCAGTATTTT. It encodes CASRFLSGVSRRDTDTQYF.

This clonotype was detected many times. V usage is TRBV7-2 and J usage is TRBJ1-1, with D unclear. The CDR3 consists of 13 residues. The V end lost 2 bases, the J end lost 4 bases, and 8 bases lay between the germline ends. Germline lookup yields CDR1 SGHTA and CDR2 FQGNSA. CDR3 coding DNA: TGTGCCAGCAGCTTATCCCCTAGCACTGAAGCTTTCTTT. This sequence encodes CASSLSPSTEAFF.

This clonotype appeared many times. The CDR3 bases are TGTGCCAGCAGCTTAGGTTCCTATGAGCAGTTCTTC. As protein: CASSLGSYEQFF. The V and J genes are TRBV7-9 and TRBJ2-1, with unresolved D. Germline V gene sequence: CDR1 SEHNR, CDR2 FQNEAQ (reference sequence). This CDR3 has 12 amino acids. Trimming pared 1 base from V and 8 bases from J, leaving 6 bases between.

This clonotype was seen many times. V usage is TRBV5-6 and J usage is TRBJ2-3; tentative D call: TRBD1 (5 bases). Germline CDR1 SGHDT, CDR2 YYEEEE. The CDR3 contains 15 residues. Trimming took 0 bases from V and 1 from J, leaving 9 bases between them. CDR3 nucleotide sequence: TGTGCCAGCAGCTTGGTGGGGCCGGGCACAGATACGCAGTATTTT. Its translation: CASSLVGPGTDTQYF. Variable domain in full (rest from reference TRBV5-6 and TRBJ2-3): DAGVTQSPTHLIKTRGQQVTLRCSPKSGHDTVSWYQQALGQGPQFIFQYYEEEERQRGNFPDRFSGHQFPNYSSELNVNALLLGDSALYLCASSLVGPGTDTQYFGPGTRLTVL.

This sequence joins TRBV19 and TRBJ1-2, with D possibly TRBD1 on 5 matching bases. From germline, CDR1 is LNHDA and CDR2 SQIVND (reference sequence). CDR3 size: 15 residues. Deletions cut 7 bases from V and 8 bases from J, with 23 bases between. The CDR3 coding sequence is TGTGCCAGTACCCCTTGGGGGTCGGCGTTGGAAGGCTACACCTTC. It codes for CASTPWGSALEGYTF.

The chain recombines TRBV14 with TRBJ2-7; perhaps TRBD1 as D (6 bases). This CDR3 spans 15 amino acids. Trimming shortened V by 1 base and J by 2 bases, and 12 bases separated the two germline ends. Germline values: CDR1 SGHDN, CDR2 FVKESK. The CDR3 nucleotides are TGTGCCAGCAGCCAAGGGATTCAGGGGACCTACGAGCAGTACGTC. It encodes CASSQGIQGTYEQYV.

This clonotype was found many times. The V gene is TRBV7-9, the J gene TRBJ1-6; D gene unclear. The CDR3 is 14 residues long. V was shortened by 5 bases and J by 8 bases, with 13 bases between the two germline ends. CDR1 is SEHNR, CDR2 FQNEAQ, per germline (reference sequence). The CDR3 loop is CASSPGGPYSPLHF. CDR3 nucleotide sequence: TGTGCCAGCAGCCCAGGAGGGCCCTATTCACCCCTCCACTTT.

This clonotype was seen a few times. As DNA, the CDR3 is TGTGCCAGCACCTGCTGTCCCCGACATTTTAGCAATCAGCCCCAGCATTTT. Translation gives CASTCCPRHFSNQPQHF. V and J are TRBV6-7 and TRBJ1-5; no reliable D call. TRBV6-7 belongs to the ORF category, with a function that is uncertain. The V end lost 7 bases, the J end lost 0 bases, and 19 bases lay between the germline ends. CDR3 length equals 17 residues.

V and J are TRBV27 and TRBJ2-5, with 12 bases that match TRBD2. The germline V gene has CDR1 MNHEY and CDR2 SMNVEV (reference sequence). The length of the CDR3 is 16 residues. The trim removed 6 bases at V and 1 base at J, leaving 6 bases unmatched. The CDR3 is CASRPLAGGRQETQYF. CDR3 nucleotides: TGTGCCAGCAGACCTCTAGCGGGGGGGCGCCAAGAGACCCAGTACTTC.